What follows is one TCR beta chain and its context. Antigen specificity is unknown. A read error may account for a junction end that differs from germline. This entry belongs to a study of cytomegalovirus exposure and HLA in healthy donors. CDR1 and CDR2 (germline): SEHNR, FQNEAQ (reference sequence). The CDR3 is 15 amino acids. Findings of the study overall: Segments of the TCR beta V type were, in most cases, productive about 90% or about 30% of the time in an earlier analysis. The authors reported that TCR beta sequences could predict HLA-A and HLA-B alleles. These predictions were accurate for most subjects in the first cohort.

Donors sampled were nominally healthy, though unrecorded immune exposures were likely. In the PCR, 60 Vbeta and 13 Jbeta primers were used. Method: immunoSEQ multiplex PCR; TCRdb's copy keeps in-frame clones and lacks some. The data hold 80,000 to 130,000 clones, with 70% to 80% observed a single time. Sequencing was performed on PBMCs. The sequence was obtained from a female donor in good health and CMV-seropositive. This sequence joins TRBV7-9 and TRBJ2-1; TRBD2 aligns across 8 bases. The CDR3 bases are TGTTCCAGCAGCTCGAGCGGGAGAAAGTACAATGAGCAGTTCTTC. Translating it yields CSSSSSGRKYNEQFF.